This T cell receptor (beta chain) was sequenced in a study of blood T cell repertoires in COVID-19. Study summary: COVID-19 samples, acute and convalescent, were from the United States, Italy and Spain. The analysed material was cDNA or gDNA that came from T cells, B-cell-depleted T cells, or PBMCs.

Original processing notes: For nucleated cells, counts were estimated from reference gene primer amplification. Clones were read by immunoSEQ multiplex PCR, and TCRdb kept only the in-frame ones, dropping some. That table is the source of V, J and clone size, and D and trimming were worked out from the DNA. This repertoire shows 60,000 to 75,000 clones, about 83% found once; its top ten account for 19%. The origin of this receptor is a woman over 75 with acute or convalescent COVID-19. The specimen was peripheral blood.

CDR3 DNA sequence: TGTGCCACCAGTGATCCGATGCGGGGAGCTAACTATGGCTACACCTTC. This codes for CATSDPMRGANYGYTF. The chain couples TRBV24-1 to TRBJ1-2; D gene unclear. Germline V gene sequence: CDR1 KGHDR, CDR2 SFDVKD. V lost 3 bases and J 0 bases, leaving 13 bases between the germline ends. This CDR3 spans 16 amino acids.